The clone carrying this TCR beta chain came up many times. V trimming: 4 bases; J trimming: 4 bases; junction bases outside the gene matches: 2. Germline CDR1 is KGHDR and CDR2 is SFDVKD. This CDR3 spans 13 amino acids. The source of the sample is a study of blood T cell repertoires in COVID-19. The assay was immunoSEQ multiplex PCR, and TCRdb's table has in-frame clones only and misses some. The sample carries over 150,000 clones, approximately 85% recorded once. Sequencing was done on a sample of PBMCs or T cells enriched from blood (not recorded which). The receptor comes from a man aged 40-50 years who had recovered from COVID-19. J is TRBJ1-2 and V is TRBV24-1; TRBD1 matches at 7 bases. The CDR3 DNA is TGTGCCACCAGTGAGGGGACAGCCTATGGCTACACCTTC. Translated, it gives CATSEGTAYGYTF.